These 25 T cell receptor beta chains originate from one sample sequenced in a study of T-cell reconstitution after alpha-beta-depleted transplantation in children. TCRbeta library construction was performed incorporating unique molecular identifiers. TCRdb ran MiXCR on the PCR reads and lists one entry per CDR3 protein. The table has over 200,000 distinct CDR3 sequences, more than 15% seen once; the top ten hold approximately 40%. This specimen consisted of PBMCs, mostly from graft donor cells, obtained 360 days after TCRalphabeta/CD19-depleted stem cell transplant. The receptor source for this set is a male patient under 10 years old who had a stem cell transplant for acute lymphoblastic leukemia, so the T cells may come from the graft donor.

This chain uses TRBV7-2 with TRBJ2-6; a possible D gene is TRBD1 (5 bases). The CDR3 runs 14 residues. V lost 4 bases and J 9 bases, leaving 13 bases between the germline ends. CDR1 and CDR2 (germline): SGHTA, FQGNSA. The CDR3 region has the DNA TGTGCCAGCAGCTCCCTCGGACACGGCAACGTCCTGACTTTC. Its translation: CASSSLGHGNVLTF.

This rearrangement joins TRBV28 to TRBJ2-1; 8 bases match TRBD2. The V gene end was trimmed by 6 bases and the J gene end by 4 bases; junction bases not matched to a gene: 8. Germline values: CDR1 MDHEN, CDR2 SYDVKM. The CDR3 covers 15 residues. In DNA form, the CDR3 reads TGTGCCAGCAGGATACCTAGCGGGCTGTACAATGAGCAGTTCTTC. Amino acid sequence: CASRIPSGLYNEQFF.

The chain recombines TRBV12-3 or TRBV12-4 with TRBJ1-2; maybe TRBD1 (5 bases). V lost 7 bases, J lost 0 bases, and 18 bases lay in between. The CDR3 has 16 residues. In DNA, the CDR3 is TGTGCCAGCATGAGAGGCCAGGGTCATACTAACTATGGCTACACCTTC. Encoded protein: CASMRGQGHTNYGYTF.

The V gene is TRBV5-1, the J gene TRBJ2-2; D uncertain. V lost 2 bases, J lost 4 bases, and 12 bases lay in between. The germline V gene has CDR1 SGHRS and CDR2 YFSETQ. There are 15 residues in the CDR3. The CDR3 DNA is TGCGCCAGCAGCTTTCAGACACACCCCACCGGGGAGCTGTTTTTT. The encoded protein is CASSFQTHPTGELFF.

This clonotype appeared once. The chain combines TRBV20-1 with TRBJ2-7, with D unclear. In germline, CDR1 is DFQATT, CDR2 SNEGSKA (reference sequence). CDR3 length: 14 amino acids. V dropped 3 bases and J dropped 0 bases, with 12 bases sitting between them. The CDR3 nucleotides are TGCAGTGCTAGGGGGAAATGGAGCTCCTACGAGCAGTACTTC. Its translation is CSARGKWSSYEQYF.

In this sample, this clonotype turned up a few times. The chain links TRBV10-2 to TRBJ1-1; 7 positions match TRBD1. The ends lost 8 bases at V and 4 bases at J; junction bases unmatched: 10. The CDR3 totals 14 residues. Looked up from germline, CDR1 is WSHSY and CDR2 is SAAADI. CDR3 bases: TGCGCCAGCCTCCCAGGGGGGGCCGGCACTGAAGCTTTCTTT. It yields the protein CASLPGGAGTEAFF.

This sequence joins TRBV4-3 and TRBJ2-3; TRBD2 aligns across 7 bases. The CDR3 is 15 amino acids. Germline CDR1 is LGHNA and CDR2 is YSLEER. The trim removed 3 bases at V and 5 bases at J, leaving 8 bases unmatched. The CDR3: CASSHLAGEGDTQYF. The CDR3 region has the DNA TGCGCCAGCAGCCACTTGGCGGGGGAAGGAGATACGCAGTATTTT.

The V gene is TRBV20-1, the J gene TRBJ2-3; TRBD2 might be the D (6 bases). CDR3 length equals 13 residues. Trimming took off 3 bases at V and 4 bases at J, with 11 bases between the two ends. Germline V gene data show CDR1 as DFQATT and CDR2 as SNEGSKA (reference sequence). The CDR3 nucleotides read TGCAGTGCTAGTAATCGGGAGTCAGATACGCAGTATTTT. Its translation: CSASNRESDTQYF.

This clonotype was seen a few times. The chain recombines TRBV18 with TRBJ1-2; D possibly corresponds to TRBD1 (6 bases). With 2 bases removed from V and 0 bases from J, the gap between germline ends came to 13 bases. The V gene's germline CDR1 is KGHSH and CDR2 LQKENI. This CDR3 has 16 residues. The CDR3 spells CASSPSAGDPNYGYTF. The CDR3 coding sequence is TGTGCCAGCTCACCATCTGCAGGGGACCCTAACTATGGCTACACCTTC.

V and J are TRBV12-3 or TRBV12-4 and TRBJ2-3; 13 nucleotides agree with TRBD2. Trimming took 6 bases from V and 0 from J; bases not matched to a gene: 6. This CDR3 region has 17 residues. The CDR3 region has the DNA TGTGCCAGCAGGCCGGGACTAGCGGGGATTAGCACAGATACGCAGTATTTT. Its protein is CASRPGLAGISTDTQYF.

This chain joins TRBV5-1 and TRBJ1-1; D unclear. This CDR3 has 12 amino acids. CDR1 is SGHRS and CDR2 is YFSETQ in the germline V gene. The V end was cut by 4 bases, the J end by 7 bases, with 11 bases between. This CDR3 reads CASSPSSGEAFF. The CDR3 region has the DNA TGCGCCAGCAGCCCCTCATCGGGTGAAGCTTTCTTT.

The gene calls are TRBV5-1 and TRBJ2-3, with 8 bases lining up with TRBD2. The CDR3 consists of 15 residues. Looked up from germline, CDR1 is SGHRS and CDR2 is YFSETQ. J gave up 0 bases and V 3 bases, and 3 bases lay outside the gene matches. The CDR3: CASSYGGASTDTQYF. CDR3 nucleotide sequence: TGCGCCAGCAGCTACGGGGGGGCTAGCACAGATACGCAGTATTTT.

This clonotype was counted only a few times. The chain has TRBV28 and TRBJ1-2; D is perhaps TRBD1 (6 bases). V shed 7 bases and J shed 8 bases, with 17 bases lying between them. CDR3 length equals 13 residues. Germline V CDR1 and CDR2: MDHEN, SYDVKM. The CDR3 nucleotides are TGTGCCAGCACCGAGTCGGGGGCGCGGGGCTACACCTTC. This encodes CASTESGARGYTF.

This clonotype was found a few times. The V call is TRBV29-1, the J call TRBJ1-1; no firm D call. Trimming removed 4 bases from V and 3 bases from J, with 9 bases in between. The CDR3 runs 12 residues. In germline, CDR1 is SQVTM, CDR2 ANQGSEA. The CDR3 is CSVAPQDTEAFF. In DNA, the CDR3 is TGCAGCGTTGCCCCCCAGGACACTGAAGCTTTCTTT.

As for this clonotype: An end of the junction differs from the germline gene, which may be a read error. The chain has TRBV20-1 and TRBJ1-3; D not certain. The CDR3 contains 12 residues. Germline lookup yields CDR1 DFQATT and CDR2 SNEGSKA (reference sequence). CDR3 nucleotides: TGCTGTGCTAGAGGCGGTGGAAACACCATATATTTT. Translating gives CCARGGGNTIYF.

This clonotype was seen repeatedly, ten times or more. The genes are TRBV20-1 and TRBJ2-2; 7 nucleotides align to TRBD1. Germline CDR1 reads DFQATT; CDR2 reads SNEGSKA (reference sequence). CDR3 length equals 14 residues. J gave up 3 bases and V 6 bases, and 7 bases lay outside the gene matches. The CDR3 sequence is CSAMDRQYTGELFF. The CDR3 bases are TGCAGTGCCATGGACAGGCAGTACACCGGGGAGCTGTTTTTT.

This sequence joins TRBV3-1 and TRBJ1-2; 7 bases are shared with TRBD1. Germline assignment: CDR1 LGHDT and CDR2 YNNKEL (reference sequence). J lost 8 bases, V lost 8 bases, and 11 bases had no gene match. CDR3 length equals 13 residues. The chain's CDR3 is CASSLNRGRGYTF. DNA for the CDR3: TGTGCCAGCTCTTTGAACAGGGGAAGGGGCTACACCTTC. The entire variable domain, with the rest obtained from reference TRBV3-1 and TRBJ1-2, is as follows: DTAVSQTPKYLVTQMGNDKSIKCEQNLGHDTMYWYKQDSKKFLKIMFSYNNKELIINETVPNRFSPKSPDKAHLNLHINSLELGDSAVYFCASSLNRGRGYTFGSGTRLTVV.

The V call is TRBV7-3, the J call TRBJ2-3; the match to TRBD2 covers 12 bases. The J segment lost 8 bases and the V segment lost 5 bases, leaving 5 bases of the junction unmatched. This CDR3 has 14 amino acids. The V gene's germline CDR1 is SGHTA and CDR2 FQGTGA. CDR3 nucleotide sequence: TGTGCCAGCAGCGTCCGACTAGCGGGGGCTACGCAGTATTTT. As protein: CASSVRLAGATQYF.

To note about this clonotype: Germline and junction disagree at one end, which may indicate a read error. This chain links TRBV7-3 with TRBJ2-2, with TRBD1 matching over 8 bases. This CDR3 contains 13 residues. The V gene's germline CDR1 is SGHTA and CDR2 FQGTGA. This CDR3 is CASSITGGGELFF. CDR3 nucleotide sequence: TGTGCCAGCAGCATAACAGGGGGTGGGGAGCTGTTTTTT. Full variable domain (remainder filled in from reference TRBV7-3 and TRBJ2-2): GAGVSQTPSNKVTEKGKYVELRCDPISGHTALYWYRQSLGQGPEFLIYFQGTGAADDSGLPNDRFFAVRPEGSVSTLKIQRTERGDSAVYLCASSITGGGELFFGEGSRLTVL.

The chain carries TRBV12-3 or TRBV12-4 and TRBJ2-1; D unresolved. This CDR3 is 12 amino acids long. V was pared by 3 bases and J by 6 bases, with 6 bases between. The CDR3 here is CASSLGTNEQFF. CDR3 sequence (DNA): TGTGCCAGCAGTTTGGGCACCAATGAGCAGTTCTTC.

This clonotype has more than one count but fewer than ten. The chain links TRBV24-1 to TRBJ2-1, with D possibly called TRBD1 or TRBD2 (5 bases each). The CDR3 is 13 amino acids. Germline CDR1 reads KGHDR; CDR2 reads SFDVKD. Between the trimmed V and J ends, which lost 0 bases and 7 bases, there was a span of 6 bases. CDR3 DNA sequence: TGTGCCACCAGTGATTTGGGGGGTAATGAGCAGTTCTTC. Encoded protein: CATSDLGGNEQFF.

CDR3 nucleotides: TGTGCCAGCAGCCCCCCGTTCGGGGAGCTGTTTTTT. Translated, it gives CASSPPFGELFF. This chain links TRBV11-2 with TRBJ2-2; no clear D gene. The V end was cut by 5 bases, the J end by 7 bases, with 8 bases between. The CDR3 loop spans 12 amino acids. CDR1 and CDR2 from the germline V gene are SGHAT and FQNNGV.

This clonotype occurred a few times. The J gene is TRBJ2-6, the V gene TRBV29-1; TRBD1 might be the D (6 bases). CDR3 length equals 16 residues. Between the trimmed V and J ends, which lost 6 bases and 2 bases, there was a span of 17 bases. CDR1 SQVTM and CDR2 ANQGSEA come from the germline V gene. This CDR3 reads CSVGAIEDPGANVLTF. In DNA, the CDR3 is TGCAGCGTGGGGGCCATAGAGGACCCTGGGGCCAACGTCCTGACTTTC.

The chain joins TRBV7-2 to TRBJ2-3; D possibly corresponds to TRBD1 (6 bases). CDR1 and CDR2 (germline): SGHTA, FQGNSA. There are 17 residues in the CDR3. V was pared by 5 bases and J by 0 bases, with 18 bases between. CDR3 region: CASSPPPDRTSTDTQYF. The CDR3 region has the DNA TGTGCCAGCAGCCCACCTCCTGACAGGACTAGCACAGATACGCAGTATTTT.

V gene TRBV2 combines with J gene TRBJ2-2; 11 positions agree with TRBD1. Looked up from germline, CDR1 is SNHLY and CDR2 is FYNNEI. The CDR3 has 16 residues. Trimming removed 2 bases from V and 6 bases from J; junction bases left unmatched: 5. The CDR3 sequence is CASSERTGGVPGELFF. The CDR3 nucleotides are TGTGCCAGCAGTGAAAGGACAGGGGGCGTGCCCGGGGAGCTGTTTTTT.